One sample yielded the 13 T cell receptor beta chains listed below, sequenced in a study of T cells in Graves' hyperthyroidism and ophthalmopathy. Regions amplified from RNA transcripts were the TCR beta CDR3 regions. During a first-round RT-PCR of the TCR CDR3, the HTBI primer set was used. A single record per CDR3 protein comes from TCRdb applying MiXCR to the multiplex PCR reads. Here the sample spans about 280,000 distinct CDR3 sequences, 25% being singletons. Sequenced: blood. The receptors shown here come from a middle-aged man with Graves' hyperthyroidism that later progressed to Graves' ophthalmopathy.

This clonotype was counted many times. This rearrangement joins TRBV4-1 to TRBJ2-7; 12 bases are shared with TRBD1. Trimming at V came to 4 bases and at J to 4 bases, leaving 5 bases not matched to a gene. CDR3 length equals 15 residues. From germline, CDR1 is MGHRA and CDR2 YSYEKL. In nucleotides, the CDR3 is TGCGCCAGCAGCCCATTGGGACAGGGGGCTTACGAGCAGTACTTC. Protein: CASSPLGQGAYEQYF.

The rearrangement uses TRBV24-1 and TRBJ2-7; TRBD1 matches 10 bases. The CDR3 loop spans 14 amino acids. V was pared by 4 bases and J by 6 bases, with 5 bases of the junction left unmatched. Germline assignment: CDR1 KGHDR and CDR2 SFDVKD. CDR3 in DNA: TGTGCCACCAGTGACACCGGGACAGGGGCCGAGCAGTACTTC. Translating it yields CATSDTGTGAEQYF.

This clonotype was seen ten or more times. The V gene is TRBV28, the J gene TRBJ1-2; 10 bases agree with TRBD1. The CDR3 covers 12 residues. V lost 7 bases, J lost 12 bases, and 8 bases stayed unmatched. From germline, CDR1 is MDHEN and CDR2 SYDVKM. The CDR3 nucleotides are TGTGCCAGCACCAAAAGGACAGGGGGGGACACCTTC. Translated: CASTKRTGGDTF.

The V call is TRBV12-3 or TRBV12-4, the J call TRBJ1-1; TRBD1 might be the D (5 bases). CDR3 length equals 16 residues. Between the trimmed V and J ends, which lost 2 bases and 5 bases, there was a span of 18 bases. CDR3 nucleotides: TGTGCCAGCAGTTTAACCCCCGGGACTTTGGAAACTGAAGCTTTCTTT. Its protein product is CASSLTPGTLETEAFF.

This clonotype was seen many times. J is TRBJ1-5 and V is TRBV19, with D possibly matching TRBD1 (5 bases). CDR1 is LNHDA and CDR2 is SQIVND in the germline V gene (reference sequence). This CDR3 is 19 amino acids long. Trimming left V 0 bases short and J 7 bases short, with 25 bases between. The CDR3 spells CASSIDLLGERGGGQPQHF. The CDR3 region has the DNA TGTGCCAGTAGTATAGATCTTCTGGGGGAAAGGGGTGGAGGCCAGCCCCAGCATTTT.

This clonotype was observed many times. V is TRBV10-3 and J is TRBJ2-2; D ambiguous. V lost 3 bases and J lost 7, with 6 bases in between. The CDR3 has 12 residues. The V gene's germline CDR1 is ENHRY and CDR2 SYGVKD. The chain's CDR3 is CAISDSNGELFF. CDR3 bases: TGTGCCATCAGTGACTCGAACGGGGAGCTGTTTTTT.

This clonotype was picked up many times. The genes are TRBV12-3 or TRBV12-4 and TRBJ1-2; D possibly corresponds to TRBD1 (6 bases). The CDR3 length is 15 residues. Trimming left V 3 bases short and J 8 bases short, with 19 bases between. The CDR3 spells CASSFRQSGEDGYTF. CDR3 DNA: TGTGCCAGCAGTTTCAGACAGTCAGGGGAAGACGGCTACACCTTC.

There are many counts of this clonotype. The CDR3 DNA sequence: TGCAGTGCTTTAAATCAGGGCCCCGGGGAGCTGTTTTTT. As protein: CSALNQGPGELFF. The V gene is TRBV20-1, the J gene TRBJ2-2; maybe TRBD1 (5 bases). V lost 5 bases and J lost 6, with 13 bases in between. The CDR3 is 13 amino acids. From germline, CDR1 is DFQATT and CDR2 SNEGSKA (reference sequence).

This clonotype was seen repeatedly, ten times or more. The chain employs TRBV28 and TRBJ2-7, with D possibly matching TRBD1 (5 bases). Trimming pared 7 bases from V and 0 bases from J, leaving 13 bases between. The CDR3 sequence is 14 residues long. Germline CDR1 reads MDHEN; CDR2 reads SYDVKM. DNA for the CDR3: TGTGCCAGCACCTCTACCAGGGTCTCCTACGAGCAGTACTTC. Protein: CASTSTRVSYEQYF.

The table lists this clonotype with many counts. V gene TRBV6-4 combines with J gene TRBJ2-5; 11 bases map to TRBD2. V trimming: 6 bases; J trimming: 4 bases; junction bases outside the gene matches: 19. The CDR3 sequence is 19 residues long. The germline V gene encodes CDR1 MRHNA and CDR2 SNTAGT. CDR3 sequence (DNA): TGTGCCAGCAGAACTCCCGGGACTAGCGGTCCCCTGCCGGTAGAGACCCAGTACTTC. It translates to CASRTPGTSGPLPVETQYF.

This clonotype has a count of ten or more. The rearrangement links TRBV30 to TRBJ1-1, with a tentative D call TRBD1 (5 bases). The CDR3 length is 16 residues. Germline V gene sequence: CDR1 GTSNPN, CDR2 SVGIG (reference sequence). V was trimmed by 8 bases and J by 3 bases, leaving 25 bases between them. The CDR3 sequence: CAGKRRTYGSDTEAFF. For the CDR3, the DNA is TGTGCCGGGAAGCGTAGGACATACGGTAGTGACACTGAAGCTTTCTTT.

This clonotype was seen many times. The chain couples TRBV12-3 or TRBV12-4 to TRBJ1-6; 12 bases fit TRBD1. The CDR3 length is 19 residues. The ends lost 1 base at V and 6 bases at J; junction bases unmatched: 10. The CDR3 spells CASSLGGTGGFRRNSPLHF. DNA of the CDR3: TGTGCCAGCAGTTTAGGCGGGACAGGGGGCTTTCGGCGTAATTCACCCCTCCACTTT.

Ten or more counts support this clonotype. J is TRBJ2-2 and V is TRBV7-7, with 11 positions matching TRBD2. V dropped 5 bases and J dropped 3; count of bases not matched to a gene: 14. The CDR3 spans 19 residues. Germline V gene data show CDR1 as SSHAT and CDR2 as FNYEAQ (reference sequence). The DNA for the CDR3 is TGTGCCAGCAGCCACCGACTAGCGGGGCTGGGGCGGGACACCGGGGAGCTGTTTTTT. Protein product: CASSHRLAGLGRDTGELFF. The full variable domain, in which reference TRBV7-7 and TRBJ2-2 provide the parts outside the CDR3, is GAGVSQSPRYKVTKRGQDVTLRCDPISSHATLYWYQQALGQGPEFLTYFNYEAQPDKSGLPSDRFSAERPEGSISTLTIQRTEQRDSAMYRCASSHRLAGLGRDTGELFFGEGSRLTVL.